This TCR beta chain was recovered during a study of cytomegalovirus exposure and HLA in healthy donors. The PCR was carried out with 60 Vbeta primers and 13 Jbeta primers. Libraries were prepared by immunoSEQ multiplex PCR; TCRdb keeps only in-frame clonotypes and omits some of them. The sample includes some 100,000 clones, about four fifths seen only once; the top ten take 14%. Trimming left V 3 bases short and J 5 bases short, with 10 bases between. Germline V lookup: CDR1 ENHRY, CDR2 SYGVKD. This CDR3 is built from 13 residues. In the case of this clone: The antigen is unknown.

Study-level findings and limits: The classifier, whose performance was assessed in both the original and validation cohorts, reportedly diagnosed cytomegalovirus status with high specificity and sensitivity. An analysis done earlier found most TCR beta V segments productive about 87% or about 30% of the time.

The receptor comes from a woman between 65 and 79 years old in good health and CMV-seropositive. Sample: PBMCs. This chain links TRBV10-3 with TRBJ2-5, with a weak D call TRBD2 (6 bases). The CDR3 coding sequence is TGTGCCATCAGTGATGTAGGGAGGGAGACCCAGTACTTC. Its translation is CAISDVGRETQYF.